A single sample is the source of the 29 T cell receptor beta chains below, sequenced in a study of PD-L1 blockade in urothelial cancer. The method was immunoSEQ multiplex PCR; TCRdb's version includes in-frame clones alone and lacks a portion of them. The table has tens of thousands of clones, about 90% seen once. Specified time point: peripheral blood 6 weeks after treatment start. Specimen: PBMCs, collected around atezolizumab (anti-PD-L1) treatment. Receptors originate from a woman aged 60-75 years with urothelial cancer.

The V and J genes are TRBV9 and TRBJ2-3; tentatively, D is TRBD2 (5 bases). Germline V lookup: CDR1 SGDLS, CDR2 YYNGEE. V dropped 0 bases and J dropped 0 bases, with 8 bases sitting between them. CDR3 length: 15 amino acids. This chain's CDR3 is CASSVELASTDTQYF. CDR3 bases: TGTGCCAGCAGCGTAGAGCTAGCCAGCACAGATACGCAGTATTTT.

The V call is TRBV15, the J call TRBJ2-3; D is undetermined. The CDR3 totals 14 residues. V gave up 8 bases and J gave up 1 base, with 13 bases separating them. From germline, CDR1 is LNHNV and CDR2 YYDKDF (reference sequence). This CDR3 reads CATAPIRGTDTQYF. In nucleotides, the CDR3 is TGTGCCACCGCACCCATTCGGGGCACAGATACGCAGTATTTT.

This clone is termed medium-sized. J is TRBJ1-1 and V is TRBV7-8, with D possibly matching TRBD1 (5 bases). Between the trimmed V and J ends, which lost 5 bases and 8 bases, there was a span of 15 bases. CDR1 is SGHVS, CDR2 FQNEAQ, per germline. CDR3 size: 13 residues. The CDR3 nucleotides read TGTGCCAGCAGCATAAGACAGTGGGTCGAAGCTTTCTTT. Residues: CASSIRQWVEAFF.

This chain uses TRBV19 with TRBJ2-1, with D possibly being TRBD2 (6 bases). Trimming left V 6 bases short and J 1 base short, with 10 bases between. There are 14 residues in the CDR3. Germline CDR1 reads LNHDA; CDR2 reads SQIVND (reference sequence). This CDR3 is CASSRLDSYNEQFF. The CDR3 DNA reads TGTGCCAGTAGCCGACTAGATTCCTACAATGAGCAGTTCTTC.

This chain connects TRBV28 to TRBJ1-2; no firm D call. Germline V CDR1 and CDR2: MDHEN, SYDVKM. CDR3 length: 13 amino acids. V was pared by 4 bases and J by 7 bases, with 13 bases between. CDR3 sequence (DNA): TGTGCCAGCAGTTCCCTCTACCGGGGTGGCTACACCTTC. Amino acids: CASSSLYRGGYTF.

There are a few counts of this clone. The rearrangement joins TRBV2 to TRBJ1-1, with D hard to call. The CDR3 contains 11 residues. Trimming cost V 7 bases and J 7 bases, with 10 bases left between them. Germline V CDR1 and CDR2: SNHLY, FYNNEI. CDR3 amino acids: CASNLQSEAFF. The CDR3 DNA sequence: TGTGCCAGCAACCTACAGAGTGAAGCTTTCTTT.

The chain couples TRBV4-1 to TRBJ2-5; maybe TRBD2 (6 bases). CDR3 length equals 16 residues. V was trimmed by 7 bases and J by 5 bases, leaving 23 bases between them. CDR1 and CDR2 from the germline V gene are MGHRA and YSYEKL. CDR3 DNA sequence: TGCGCCAGCACCCCCACCCCCCTGACTAGTTTTGAGACCCAGTACTTC. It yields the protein CASTPTPLTSFETQYF.

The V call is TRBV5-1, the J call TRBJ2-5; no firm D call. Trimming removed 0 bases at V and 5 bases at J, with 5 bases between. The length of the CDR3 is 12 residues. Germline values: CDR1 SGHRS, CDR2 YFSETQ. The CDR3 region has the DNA TGCGCCAGCAGCTTGGCCGGGGAGACCCAGTACTTC. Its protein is CASSLAGETQYF.

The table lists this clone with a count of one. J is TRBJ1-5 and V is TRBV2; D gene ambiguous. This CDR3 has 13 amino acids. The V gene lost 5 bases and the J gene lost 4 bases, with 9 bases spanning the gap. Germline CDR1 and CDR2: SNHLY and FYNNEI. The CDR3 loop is CASSPDTNQPQHF. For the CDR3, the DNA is TGTGCCAGCAGTCCTGACACTAATCAGCCCCAGCATTTT. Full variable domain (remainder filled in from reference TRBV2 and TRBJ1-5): EPEVTQTPSHQVTQMGQEVILRCVPISNHLYFYWYRQILGQKVEFLVSFYNNEISEKSEIFDDQFSVERPDGSNFTLKIRSTKLEDSAMYFCASSPDTNQPQHFGDGTRLSIL.

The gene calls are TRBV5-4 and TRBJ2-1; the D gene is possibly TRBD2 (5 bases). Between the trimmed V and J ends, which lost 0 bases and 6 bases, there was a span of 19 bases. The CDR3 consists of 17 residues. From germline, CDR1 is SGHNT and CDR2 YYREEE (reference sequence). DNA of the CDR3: TGTGCCAGCAGCTTGGCCTTAGAATCACTAGGTAGCAATGAGCAGTTCTTC. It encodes CASSLALESLGSNEQFF.

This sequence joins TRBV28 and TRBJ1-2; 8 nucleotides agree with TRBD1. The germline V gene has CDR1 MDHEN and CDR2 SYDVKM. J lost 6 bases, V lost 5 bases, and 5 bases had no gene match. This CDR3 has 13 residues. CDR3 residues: CASSRTGRHGYTF. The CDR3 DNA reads TGTGCCAGCAGTCGGACAGGGAGGCATGGCTACACCTTC.

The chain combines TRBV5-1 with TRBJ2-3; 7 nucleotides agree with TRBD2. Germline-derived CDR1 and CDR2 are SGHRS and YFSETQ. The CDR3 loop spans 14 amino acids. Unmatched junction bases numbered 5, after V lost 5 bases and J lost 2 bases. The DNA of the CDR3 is TGCGCCAGCAGAGATTGGGACTACACAGATACGCAGTATTTT. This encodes CASRDWDYTDTQYF.

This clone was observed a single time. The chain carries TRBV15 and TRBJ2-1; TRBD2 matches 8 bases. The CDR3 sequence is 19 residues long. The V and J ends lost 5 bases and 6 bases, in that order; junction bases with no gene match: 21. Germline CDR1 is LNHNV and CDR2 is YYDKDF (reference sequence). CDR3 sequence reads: CATSPPRRASGLLINEQFF. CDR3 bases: TGTGCCACCAGCCCACCCCGTAGGGCTAGCGGGCTTCTCATCAATGAGCAGTTCTTC. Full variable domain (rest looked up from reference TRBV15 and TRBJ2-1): DAMVIQNPRYQVTQFGKPVTLSCSQTLNHNVMYWYQQKSSQAPKLLFHYYDKDFNNEADTPDNFQSRRPNTSFCFLDIRSPGLGDTAMYLCATSPPRRASGLLINEQFFGPGTRLTVL.

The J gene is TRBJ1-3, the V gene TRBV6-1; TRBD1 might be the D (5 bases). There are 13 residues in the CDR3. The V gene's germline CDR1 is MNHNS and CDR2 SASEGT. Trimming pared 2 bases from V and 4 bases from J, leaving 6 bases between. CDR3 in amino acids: CASSERTGNTIYF. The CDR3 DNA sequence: TGTGCCAGCAGTGAACGGACAGGAAACACCATATATTTT.

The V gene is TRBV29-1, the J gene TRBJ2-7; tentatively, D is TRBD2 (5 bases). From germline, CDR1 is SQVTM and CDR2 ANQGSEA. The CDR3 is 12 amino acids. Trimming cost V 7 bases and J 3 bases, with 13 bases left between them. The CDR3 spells CSAAVGSYEQYF. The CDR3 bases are TGCAGCGCCGCCGTGGGGAGCTACGAGCAGTACTTC.

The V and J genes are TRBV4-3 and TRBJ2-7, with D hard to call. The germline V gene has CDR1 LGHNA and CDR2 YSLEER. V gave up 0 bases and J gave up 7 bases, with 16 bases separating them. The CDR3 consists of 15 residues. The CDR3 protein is CASSQDEFMTTEQYF. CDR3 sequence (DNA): TGCGCCAGCAGCCAAGATGAGTTTATGACAACGGAGCAGTACTTC.

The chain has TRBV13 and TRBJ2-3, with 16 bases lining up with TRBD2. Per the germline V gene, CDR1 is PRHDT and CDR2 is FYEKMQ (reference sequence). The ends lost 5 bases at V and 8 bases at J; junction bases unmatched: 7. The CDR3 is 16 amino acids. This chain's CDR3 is CASSPGLAGGLGTQYF. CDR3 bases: TGTGCCAGCAGCCCGGGACTAGCGGGGGGGCTTGGTACGCAGTATTTT.

CDR3 nucleotide sequence: TGCGCCAGCAGCTTGCGACAGGGTTCGGGCAATGAGCAGTTCTTC. This gives the protein CASSLRQGSGNEQFF. The chain carries TRBV5-1 and TRBJ2-1; TRBD1 agrees at 7 bases. Losses at the gene ends were 1 base for V and 6 bases for J; bases not matched to a gene: 7. CDR1 is SGHRS and CDR2 is YFSETQ in the germline V gene. CDR3 length equals 15 residues. Using reference TRBV5-1 and TRBJ2-1 for the parts outside the CDR3, the full variable domain is KAGVTQTPRYLIKTRGQQVTLSCSPISGHRSVSWYQQTPGQGLQFLFEYFSETQRNKGNFPGRFSGRQFSNSRSEMNVSTLELGDSALYLCASSLRQGSGNEQFFGPGTRLTVL.

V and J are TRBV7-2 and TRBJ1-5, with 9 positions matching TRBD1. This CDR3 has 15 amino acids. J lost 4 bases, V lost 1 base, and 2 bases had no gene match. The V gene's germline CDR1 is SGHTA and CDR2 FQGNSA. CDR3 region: CASSLDRGRNQPQHF. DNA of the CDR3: TGTGCCAGCAGCTTAGACAGGGGGCGTAATCAGCCCCAGCATTTT.

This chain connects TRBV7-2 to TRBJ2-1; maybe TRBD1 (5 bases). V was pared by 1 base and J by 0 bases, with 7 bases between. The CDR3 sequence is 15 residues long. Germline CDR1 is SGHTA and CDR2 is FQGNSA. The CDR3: CASSLGTYSYNEQFF. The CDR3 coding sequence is TGTGCCAGCAGCTTAGGGACATACTCCTACAATGAGCAGTTCTTC.

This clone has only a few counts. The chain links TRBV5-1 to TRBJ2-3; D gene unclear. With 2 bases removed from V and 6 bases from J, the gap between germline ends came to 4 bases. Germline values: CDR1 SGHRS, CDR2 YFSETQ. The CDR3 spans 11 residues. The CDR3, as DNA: TGCGCCAGCAGCTTAAGCGATACGCAGTATTTT. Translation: CASSLSDTQYF.

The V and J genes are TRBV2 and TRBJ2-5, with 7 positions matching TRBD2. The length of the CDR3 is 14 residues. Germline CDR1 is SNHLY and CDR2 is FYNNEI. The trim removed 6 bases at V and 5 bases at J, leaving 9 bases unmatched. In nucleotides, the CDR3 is TGTGCCAGCAGCGGGACTACCCGCCTGGAGACCCAGTACTTC. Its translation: CASSGTTRLETQYF.

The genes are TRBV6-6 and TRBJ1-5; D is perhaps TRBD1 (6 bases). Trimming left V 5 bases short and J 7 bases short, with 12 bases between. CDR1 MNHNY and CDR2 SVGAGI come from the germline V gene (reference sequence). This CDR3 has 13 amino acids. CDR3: CASSDRLQQPQHF. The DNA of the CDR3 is TGTGCCAGCAGTGACAGGCTCCAACAGCCCCAGCATTTT.

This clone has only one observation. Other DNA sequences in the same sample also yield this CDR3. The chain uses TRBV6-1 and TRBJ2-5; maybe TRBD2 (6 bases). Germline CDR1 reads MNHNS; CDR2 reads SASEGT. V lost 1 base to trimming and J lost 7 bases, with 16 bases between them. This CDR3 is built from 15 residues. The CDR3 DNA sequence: TGTGCCAGCAGTGAAGGGGGTTGGCTGGGGGGGACCCAGTACTTC. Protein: CASSEGGWLGGTQYF.

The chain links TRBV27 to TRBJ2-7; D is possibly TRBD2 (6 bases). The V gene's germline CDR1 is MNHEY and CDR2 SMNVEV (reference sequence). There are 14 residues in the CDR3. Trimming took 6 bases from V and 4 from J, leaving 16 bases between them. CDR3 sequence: CASSGGPLVYEQYF. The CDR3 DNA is TGTGCCAGCAGCGGAGGGCCCCTAGTATACGAGCAGTACTTC.

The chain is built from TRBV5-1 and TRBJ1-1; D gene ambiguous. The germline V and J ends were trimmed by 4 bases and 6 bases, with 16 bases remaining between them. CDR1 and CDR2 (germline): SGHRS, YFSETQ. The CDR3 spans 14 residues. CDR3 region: CASSAPGSAAEAFF. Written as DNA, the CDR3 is TGCGCCAGCAGCGCCCCCGGTTCGGCGGCTGAAGCTTTCTTT.

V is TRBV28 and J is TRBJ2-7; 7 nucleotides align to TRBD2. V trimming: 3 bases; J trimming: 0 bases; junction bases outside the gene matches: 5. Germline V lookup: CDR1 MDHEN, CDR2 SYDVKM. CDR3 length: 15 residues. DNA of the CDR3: TGTGCCAGCAGTTTGACTAGCACTAGCTCCTACGAGCAGTACTTC. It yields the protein CASSLTSTSSYEQYF.

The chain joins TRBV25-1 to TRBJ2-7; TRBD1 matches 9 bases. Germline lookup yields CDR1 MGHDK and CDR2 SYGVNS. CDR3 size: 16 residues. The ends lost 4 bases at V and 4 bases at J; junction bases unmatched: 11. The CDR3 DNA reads TGTGCCAGCAGTGCCCCGGGACAGGGTTTTGGGTACGAGCAGTACTTC. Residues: CASSAPGQGFGYEQYF.

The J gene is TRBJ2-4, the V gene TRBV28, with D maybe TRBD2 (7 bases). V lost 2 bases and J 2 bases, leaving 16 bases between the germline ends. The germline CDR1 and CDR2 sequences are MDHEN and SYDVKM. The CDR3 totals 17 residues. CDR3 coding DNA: TGTGCCAGCAGTTTAAGGGGGGGGCGCGGGACCAAAAACATTCAGTACTTC. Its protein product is CASSLRGGRGTKNIQYF.